The clone carrying this T cell receptor (beta chain) was detected only once. Its target is not known. The data were taken from a study of shared clonotypes between healthy human individuals. Whole-study findings and limits: Some clonotypes were shared by all four sorted-subset donors, while others were not shared. The non-shared ones had lower generation probabilities than the shared ones.

The CDR3 length is 14 residues. V dropped 1 base and J dropped 6 bases, with 12 bases sitting between them. Per the germline V gene, CDR1 is SGHAT and CDR2 is FQNNGV. Cells designated naive CD8 were CD45RO-negative and were positively selected for CCR7, with terminally differentiated effector memory CD45RA+ cells excluded. The assay was carried out at the deep level. The material for each subset, its genomic DNA, was split evenly across several immunoSEQ plates. Assay used: immunoSEQ multiplex PCR; TCRdb lists only in-frame clones, some missing. The sample yields millions of clones, about 93% seen once.

Sequencing was done on a sample of naive CD8+ T cells from PBMCs. The chain has TRBV11-2 and TRBJ1-2; D gene ambiguous. This sequence originates from a man aged 18 to 30 in good health. Some clones in this sample may be carry-over from other donors' samples. The CDR3 sequence: CASSLAAGMHGYTF. CDR3 DNA: TGTGCCAGCAGCTTAGCGGCAGGAATGCATGGCTACACCTTC.